Listed below are T cell receptor beta chains from one sample, sequenced in a study of molecular identifiers for immune sequencing clone quantification. Via MiXCR, TCRdb re-called the PCR reads, giving one row per CDR3 protein. The repertoire holds under 600,000 distinct CDR3 sequences, with over 20% as singletons. Sequences were obtained from naive CD8+ T cells from blood, with Jurkat cell RNA spiked in. Every receptor here comes from a human donor in good health. Some libraries in this study had Jurkat cell RNA spiked in. Each CDR3 is given with its conserved first and last residue. A D gene is named only where the DNA matches it firmly. Clone size is stated in some rows and not others, as once, few, many or a class when expanded.

d_call: NA
v_call: TRBV25-1
j_call: TRBJ2-3
clone_size: few
cdr3_nt: TGTGCCAGCAGGGACTATGGATACACAGATACGCAGTATTTT
cdr3_aa: CASRDYGYTDTQYF

d_call: TRBD2
v_call: TRBV6-2/TRBV6-3
j_call: TRBJ2-7
clone_size: few
cdr3_nt: TGTGCCAGCACCTCGAATAGCGGGGGCTACGAGCAGTACTTC
cdr3_aa: CASTSNSGGYEQYF

d_call: NA
v_call: TRBV19
j_call: TRBJ2-1
clone_size: few
cdr3_nt: TGTGCCAGTAGTATATCACTTGCGGGGTACAATGAGCAGTTCTTC
cdr3_aa: CASSISLAGYNEQFF

d_call: TRBD1
v_call: TRBV23-1
j_call: TRBJ1-5
clone_size: many
cdr3_nt: TGCGCCAGTCCGGGACAGGGCAATCAGCCCCAGCATTTT
cdr3_aa: CASPGQGNQPQHF

d_call: NA
v_call: TRBV15
j_call: TRBJ2-2
clone_size: many
cdr3_nt: TGTGCCACCAGCAGAGGTGACAACACCGGGGAGCTGTTTTTT
cdr3_aa: CATSRGDNTGELFF

d_call: NA
v_call: TRBV29-1
j_call: TRBJ2-7
clone_size: many
cdr3_nt: TGCAGCGCACAGGCGGGTGGAGTTTTTATGGTGCAGTACTTC
cdr3_aa: CSAQAGGVFMVQYF

d_call: TRBD1
v_call: TRBV20-1
j_call: TRBJ2-7
clone_size: NA
cdr3_nt: TGCAGTCACTTTAGAAAGGACAGGGCTTCCTACGAGCAGTACTTC
cdr3_aa: CSHFRKDRASYEQYF

d_call: NA
v_call: TRBV6-1
j_call: TRBJ1-5
clone_size: few
cdr3_nt: TGTGCCAGCAGTTCCCCCCGAATGCAGCTTAGCAATCAGCCCCAGCATTTT
cdr3_aa: CASSSPRMQLSNQPQHF

d_call: TRBD1
v_call: TRBV30
j_call: TRBJ1-2
clone_size: many
cdr3_nt: TGTGCCTGGAGTGGGACAGGGGCCTATGGCTACACCTTC
cdr3_aa: CAWSGTGAYGYTF

d_call: NA
v_call: TRBV11-2
j_call: TRBJ2-7
clone_size: NA
cdr3_nt: TGTGCCAGCAGCTTCCCGGGAGTATCCTACGAGCAGTACTTC
cdr3_aa: CASSFPGVSYEQYF

d_call: NA
v_call: TRBV5-6
j_call: TRBJ2-7
clone_size: NA
cdr3_nt: TGTGCCAGCAGCTTGGGTGGCGGGTTTGAGCAGTACTTC
cdr3_aa: CASSLGGGFEQYF

d_call: TRBD2
v_call: TRBV2
j_call: TRBJ2-1
clone_size: NA
cdr3_nt: TGTGCCAGCAGTGAATTGCTAGCGGGGGACAATGAGCAGTTCTTC
cdr3_aa: CASSELLAGDNEQFF

d_call: TRBD2
v_call: TRBV7-9
j_call: TRBJ2-5
clone_size: many
cdr3_nt: TGTGCCAGCAGCTCTCCACTAGCGGGGGGAGAGACCCAGTACTTC
cdr3_aa: CASSSPLAGGETQYF

d_call: NA
v_call: TRBV30
j_call: TRBJ2-3
clone_size: NA
cdr3_nt: TGTGCCTGGTCGGCGAGGGGAGGTACGCAGTATTTT
cdr3_aa: CAWSARGGTQYF

d_call: NA
v_call: TRBV24-1
j_call: TRBJ2-1
clone_size: NA
cdr3_nt: TGTGCCGCCAGTGATAGCTACAATGAGCAGTTCTTC
cdr3_aa: CAASDSYNEQFF

d_call: NA
v_call: TRBV5-6
j_call: TRBJ1-1
clone_size: few
cdr3_nt: TGTGCCAGCAGCTTTGGGGTGGGGGGCGTTACTGAAGCTTTCTTT
cdr3_aa: CASSFGVGGVTEAFF

d_call: NA
v_call: TRBV4-2
j_call: TRBJ2-7
clone_size: many
cdr3_nt: TGTGCCAGCAGCCAAGAAGGTCCCCTCTACGAGCAGTACTTC
cdr3_aa: CASSQEGPLYEQYF

d_call: TRBD1
v_call: TRBV2
j_call: TRBJ1-1
clone_size: few
cdr3_nt: TGTGCCAGCAGTGTTCTTGATGGGGGGAGACAGGGGGTGGTAAACACTGAAGCTTTCTTT
cdr3_aa: CASSVLDGGRQGVVNTEAFF

d_call: TRBD2
v_call: TRBV28
j_call: TRBJ2-7
clone_size: many
cdr3_nt: TGTGCCAGCAGCCCTAGACTTCCCGGGACTAGCGAGGCCTACGAGCAGTACTTC
cdr3_aa: CASSPRLPGTSEAYEQYF

d_call: NA
v_call: TRBV5-8
j_call: TRBJ2-7
clone_size: few
cdr3_nt: TGTGCCAGCAGCTTGCCGACAGGTTACGAGCAGTACTTC
cdr3_aa: CASSLPTGYEQYF

d_call: NA
v_call: TRBV7-9
j_call: TRBJ1-2
clone_size: NA
cdr3_nt: TGTGCCAGCAGCTCCCTGCTCGGCTATGGCTACACCTTC
cdr3_aa: CASSSLLGYGYTF

d_call: TRBD2
v_call: TRBV4-1
j_call: TRBJ2-3
clone_size: many
cdr3_nt: TGCGCCAGCAGCCGGGGGGGGACGGCGGATTCGCAGTATTTT
cdr3_aa: CASSRGGTADSQYF

d_call: TRBD1
v_call: TRBV27
j_call: TRBJ1-4
clone_size: NA
cdr3_nt: TGTGCCAGCAGTGGGGGTCGGGACAGGGTCGAAAAACTGTTTTTT
cdr3_aa: CASSGGRDRVEKLFF

d_call: NA
v_call: TRBV9
j_call: TRBJ2-3
clone_size: many
cdr3_nt: TGTGCCAGCAGCGTAGAGGGCACAGATACGCAGTATTTT
cdr3_aa: CASSVEGTDTQYF

d_call: TRBD1
v_call: TRBV14
j_call: TRBJ1-2
clone_size: NA
cdr3_nt: TGTGCCAGCAGCCAAGAATGGGCTCGGGACAGTAGTAATGGCTACACCTTC
cdr3_aa: CASSQEWARDSSNGYTF

d_call: NA
v_call: TRBV12-3/TRBV12-4
j_call: TRBJ2-2
clone_size: many
cdr3_nt: TGTGCCAGCAATCTAGGCGGAGCGGGCACCGGGGAGCTGTTTTTT
cdr3_aa: CASNLGGAGTGELFF

d_call: TRBD2
v_call: TRBV20-1
j_call: TRBJ2-2
clone_size: NA
cdr3_nt: TGCAGTGCTAGAGGACTCCCAAGCGGGGGGGCGGGCGCCGGGGAGCTGCTTTTT
cdr3_aa: CSARGLPSGGAGAGELLF

d_call: TRBD1
v_call: TRBV19
j_call: TRBJ2-7
clone_size: NA
cdr3_nt: TGTGCCAGTAGTGTGTATCCGGGACAGGGTTACGAGCAGTACTTC
cdr3_aa: CASSVYPGQGYEQYF

d_call: TRBD1
v_call: TRBV14
j_call: TRBJ1-6
clone_size: NA
cdr3_nt: TGTGCCAGCAGCCCGGGACAGGGAGGATCACCCCTCCACTTT
cdr3_aa: CASSPGQGGSPLHF

d_call: TRBD1
v_call: TRBV5-1
j_call: TRBJ2-5
clone_size: NA
cdr3_nt: TGCGCCAGCAGCCCAGACAGGGGGCATGAGACCCAGTACTTC
cdr3_aa: CASSPDRGHETQYF

d_call: TRBD2
v_call: TRBV5-1
j_call: TRBJ2-7
clone_size: many
cdr3_nt: TGCGCCAGCAGCAACCCGGGACTAGACTCGGGCGAGCAGTACTTC
cdr3_aa: CASSNPGLDSGEQYF

d_call: NA
v_call: TRBV7-6
j_call: TRBJ2-1
clone_size: few
cdr3_nt: TGTGCCAGCAGCCCAGTTCCGACTTCCTACAATGAGCAGTTCTTC
cdr3_aa: CASSPVPTSYNEQFF

d_call: TRBD2
v_call: TRBV7-9
j_call: TRBJ2-1
clone_size: few
cdr3_nt: TGTGCCAGCAGCAAAACTAGCGGGAGGGCCGGGAATGAGCAGTTCTTC
cdr3_aa: CASSKTSGRAGNEQFF

d_call: NA
v_call: TRBV11-2
j_call: TRBJ2-1
clone_size: many
cdr3_nt: TGTGCCAGCAGCTTAGACGGAGCGGAAGTAGAGCAGTTCTTC
cdr3_aa: CASSLDGAEVEQFF

d_call: NA
v_call: TRBV19
j_call: TRBJ1-5
clone_size: NA
cdr3_nt: TGTGCCAGTAGTATAGGGCTGGGGAGCAATCAGCCCCAGCATTTT
cdr3_aa: CASSIGLGSNQPQHF